This T cell receptor beta chain was sequenced for a study of T cells expressing NK-cell markers. On the study more broadly: With respect to HCMV, most of the eight sequenced donors were seropositive, and one was seronegative.

To note about this clonotype: Its antigen is not known.

General study findings and limits: One observes that, in several donors, these clonotypes were also the leading ones within the CD3+CD56-NKG2C+ fraction. For several donors, the dominant NKG2C+ clonotypes made up roughly 1.0-7.0% of their CD8+ T cells.

CDR1 is SGHKS, CDR2 YYEKEE, per germline (reference sequence). This CDR3 is built from 14 residues. TCR beta libraries carry UMIs added by 5'RACE template switching. TCRdb reanalyzed the 5' RACE reads, giving one entry per CDR3 protein sequence and no DNA. The data include about 400,000 distinct CDR3 sequences; the top ten clones carry about 10%. This TCR was recovered from a woman in her forties or fifties in good health. The sequencing sample was made of blood T cells: a sorted CD56 or NKG2C T cell subset, CD4+ or CD8+ T cells, or bulk PBMC T cells (not recorded which). This rearrangement joins TRBV5-5 to TRBJ2-2; TCRdb reports TRBD1, a call that lacks DNA to check it against. CDR3 region: CASRLQGDAGELFF.